This passage covers 4 T cell receptor beta chains from one sample sequenced in a study of T cell responses to AZD1222 COVID-19 vaccine. TCRdb's copy holds only in-frame clones and misses some; the assay was immunoSEQ multiplex PCR. The sample consists of 80,000 or so clones, about 90% of them appearing once. The material sequenced was peripheral blood, taken on day 0 of AZD1222 vaccination. These receptors were obtained from an adult in good health.

The chain joins TRBV27 to TRBJ2-2, with 7 bases identical to TRBD1. Germline CDR1 MNHEY, CDR2 SMNVEV (reference sequence). The CDR3 spans 15 residues. With V trimmed by 5 bases and J by 4 bases, 7 bases remained unmatched. CDR3 loop: CASSPTGVFTGELFF. DNA for the CDR3: TGTGCCAGCAGTCCCACAGGGGTTTTCACCGGGGAGCTGTTTTTT.

The V gene is TRBV19, the J gene TRBJ2-5, with TRBD2 matching 13 bases. The length of the CDR3 is 16 residues. With 5 bases clipped from V and 5 bases from J, the junction kept 8 bases outside the gene matches. Germline loops: CDR1 LNHDA, CDR2 SQIVND (reference sequence). DNA for the CDR3: TGTGCCAGTAGTGCCGGACTAGCGGGGGCTGGGGAGACCCAGTACTTC. It specifies CASSAGLAGAGETQYF. The variable domain in full, completed from reference TRBV19 and TRBJ2-5, reads DGGITQSPKYLFRKEGQNVTLSCEQNLNHDAMYWYRQDPGQGLRLIYYSQIVNDFQKGDIAEGYSVSREKKESFPLTVTSAQKNPTAFYLCASSAGLAGAGETQYFGPGTRLLVL.

The chain has TRBV25-1 and TRBJ2-3, with D unresolved. The CDR3 contains 14 residues. Looked up from germline, CDR1 is MGHDK and CDR2 is SYGVNS. Trimming stripped 4 bases from V and 0 bases from J, with 8 bases between. The chain's CDR3 is CASSGATSTDTQYF. CDR3 DNA: TGTGCCAGCAGTGGGGCCACTAGCACAGATACGCAGTATTTT.

This clone was picked up one time. DNA of the CDR3: TGTGCCAGCACTTTCGGACAGGGCTATGAAGCTTTCTTT. As protein: CASTFGQGYEAFF. This chain connects TRBV6-5 to TRBJ1-1; 8 bases line up with TRBD1. CDR3 length equals 13 residues. J gave up 7 bases and V 7 bases, and 8 bases lay outside the gene matches. Germline CDR1 MNHEY, CDR2 SVGAGI.